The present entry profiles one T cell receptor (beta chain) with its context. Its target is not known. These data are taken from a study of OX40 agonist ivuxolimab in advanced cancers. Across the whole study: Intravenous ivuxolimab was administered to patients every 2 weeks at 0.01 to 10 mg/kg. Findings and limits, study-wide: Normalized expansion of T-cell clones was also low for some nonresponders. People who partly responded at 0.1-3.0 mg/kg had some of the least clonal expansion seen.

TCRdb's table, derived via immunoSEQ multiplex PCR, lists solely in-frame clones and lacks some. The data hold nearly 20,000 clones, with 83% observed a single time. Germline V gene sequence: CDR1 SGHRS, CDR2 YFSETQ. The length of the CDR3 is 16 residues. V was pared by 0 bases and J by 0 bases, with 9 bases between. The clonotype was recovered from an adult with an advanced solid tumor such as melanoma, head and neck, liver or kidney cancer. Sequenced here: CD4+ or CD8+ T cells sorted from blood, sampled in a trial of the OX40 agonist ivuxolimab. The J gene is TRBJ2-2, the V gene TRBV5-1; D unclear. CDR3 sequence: CASSLDGPPNTGELFF. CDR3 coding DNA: TGCGCCAGCAGCTTGGATGGGCCCCCGAACACCGGGGAGCTGTTTTTT.